This T cell receptor (beta chain) derives from a study of CD8+ T cells in alopecia areata. Study findings and constraints: Researchers reported that TCR sharing among patients proved less clear than in mice, possibly HLA-linked. The study found higher clonality in lesional than normal scalp, especially in alopecia totalis/universalis.

This clone was observed a handful of times. The antigen is not known. cDNA prepared by RNA extraction and subsequent reverse transcription served as the template for sequencing. Only in-frame clones appear in the TCRdb table, and some are missing; sequencing was by immunoSEQ multiplex PCR. The repertoire includes under 250,000 clones, roughly 56% of them detected once, and nearly 5% sits in the top ten. The V and J ends lost 8 bases and 6 bases respectively, with 10 bases between them. Germline V CDR1 and CDR2: MGHDK, SYGVNS. This CDR3 spans 11 amino acids. The chain employs TRBV25-1 and TRBJ1-1; the D is unclear. This receptor was identified in a human donor in good health. The sample taken for sequencing was CD8+ T cells sorted from blood. In nucleotides, the CDR3 is TGTGCCAGCGTGGGAGGTGCTGAAGCTTTCTTT. Translation gives CASVGGAEAFF.